This T cell receptor beta chain was recorded in a study of response to subunit inactivated influenza vaccine listed by TCRdb under 2018. Turning to the overall study: To follow how T cells responded to a trivalent subunit inactivated influenza vaccine, the researchers relied on deep quantitative profiling of the T cell receptor repertoire.

Paper-wide results and their limitations: It was suggested by the authors that each seasonal influenza vaccination may recruit only a limited number of new T cells.

In this sample, this clonotype turned up a few times. Its antigen target is currently unknown. The input lacks base qualities; no much larger clone sits a single base away. Library generation was performed with RT-PCR. The sample was run on an Illumina HiSeq 2500. Clones were called with MiXCR by TCRdb after fastp trimmed the public reads at Q25, and only in-frame beta chains were retained. When rows share a CDR3 protein, they turn into one entry using the most common DNA and genes. Within this sample are about 540,000 distinct CDR3 sequences, with 20% to 25% of them counted one time only. About 2.8% of the sample goes to the ten largest clones. The CDR3 spans 14 residues, from the cysteine through the phenylalanine. Just CDR3 DNA is preserved here, 42 bases in frame from base 1. The germline V gene supplies CDR1 SQVTM and CDR2 ANQGSEA. V is pruned by 4 bases and J by 6 bases, leaving 8 bases of the junction without a gene match.

These data also featured in a second study, about T cells expressing NK-cell markers. Per the second study: TCR beta cDNA libraries were made by 5'RACE template switching that added a universal primer site and unique molecular identifiers. About eight donors provided sorted CD3+CD56+NKG2C+, CD3+CD56+NKG2C- and CD3+CD56-NKG2C+ T-cell subsets, whose TCR beta-chain repertoires were profiled. Among the eight sequenced donors, seven were HCMV-seropositive and one was HCMV-seronegative. In several experiments an anti-gammadeltaTCR antibody was added to restrict sorting to alphabetaTCR-expressing T cells. In roughly six donors, the dominant CD3+CD56+NKG2C+ clonotypes ranked among the top 10 CD8+ clonotypes, making up 1.0-7.0% of CD8+ T cells. Those dominant clonotypes were again the most abundant among CD3+CD56-NKG2C+ cells in a few donors, at about 28.3-65%. It remained unclear whether the expanded NKG2C-expressing T cell clones were specific for HCMV antigens. The study sequenced eight donors, all healthy volunteers chosen at random: three men and five women. HCMV serostatus was determined by detecting HCMV-specific IgG in serum with a commercial ELISA kit. Ficoll density gradient centrifugation was used to isolate peripheral blood mononuclear cells from blood. Magnetic immunoseparation with Miltenyi isolation kits was used to isolate CD4+ and CD8+ T cells from PBMC. cDNA synthesis was primed from the TCR beta constant segment and was followed by two successive PCR amplification steps. Sequencing of the libraries produced 2 x 150 bp reads on Illumina HiSeq 2000/2500, MiSeq or NextSeq. Reads were demultiplexed and grouped by UMI with MIGEC, and clonotypes were assembled and quantified with MiTCR. Only TCR cDNA sequences supported by at least two reads were kept to exclude erroneous sequences. The tcR package was used for downstream repertoire analysis, with clonotypes matched between fractions based on CDR3 nucleotide sequence plus V segment. VDJmatch was used to annotate antigen specificity against VDJdb, with one amino acid substitution allowed in CDR3.

The sequence links TRBV29-1 to TRBJ2-1; TRBD2 aligns with 8 central bases. The sample consisted of CD4+ T cells sorted from PBMCs, taken roughly 12 days after vaccination. This TCR came from a man aged 50 or older who received an inactivated influenza vaccine. Donor details come from another sample of the same person, matched by shared clones. The nucleotide sequence reads as follows: TGCAGCGTTGCCTCGGGAGGGCGGGGCAATGAGCAGTTCTTC. Its protein product is CSVASGGRGNEQFF.